The sequence of this T cell receptor beta chain was determined in a study of breast tumors, draining lymph nodes, adjacent tissues. Study results and caveats: Compared with lymph nodes, tumors were less diverse; compared with nontumor tissue, more. Tumor T cell lymph node origin was a supported hypothesis, not proven.

This CDR3 region has 11 residues. The V end lost 3 bases, the J end lost 6 bases, and 2 bases lay between the germline ends. Germline V gives CDR1 LNHDA, CDR2 SQIVND (reference sequence). This clonotype was found many times. Its specificity is not known. The lymph nodes were axillary draining lymph nodes from breast cancer patients. One entry per CDR3 protein, called by TCRdb with MiXCR from the multiplex PCR reads. The sample includes 100,000 or so distinct CDR3 sequences, 20% to 25% seen only once; the top ten take 1% to 1.5%. The receptor's source is a female donor with breast cancer. Some clones in this sample may be carry-over from other donors' samples. The V gene is TRBV19, the J gene TRBJ2-2; no definite D call. Specimen: axillary lymph node tissue. The CDR3 DNA reads TGTGCCAGTAGTATCTCCGGGGAGCTGTTTTTT. Translating gives CASSISGELFF.